This is a list of T cell receptor beta chains from one sample in a study of beta chain features in type 1 diabetes. TCRdb's table, derived via immunoSEQ multiplex PCR, lists solely in-frame clones and lacks some. The table shows about 220,000 clones, with under 13% occurring only once. The source material was central memory CD4+ T cells from blood. The receptor source for this set is a man between 18 and 29 years old in good health. Each CDR3 is given with its conserved first and last residue. Each record gives: CDR3 DNA, CDR3 protein, clone size, J gene, D gene, V gene. D genes are given only for firm matches. Clone size is stated in some rows and not others, as once, few, many or a class when expanded.

DNA: TGTGCCAGCAGTGAATGGGCCGATAATTCACCCCTCCACTTT
CDR3: CASSEWADNSPLHF
size: few
J: TRBJ1-6
D: .
V: TRBV25-1

DNA: TGCGCCAGCAGCTGGCCCCCAGGGGAAGCCTACAATGAGCAGTTCTTC
CDR3: CASSWPPGEAYNEQFF
size: many
J: TRBJ2-1
D: .
V: TRBV5-1

DNA: TGTGCCAGCAGCCGCCCAGGACCCTTCGGGCAGTACTTC
CDR3: CASSRPGPFGQYF
size: few
J: TRBJ2-7
D: .
V: TRBV11-2

DNA: TGTGCCAGTTCCCTTCAGGGCCGCGACTACGAGCAGTACTTC
CDR3: CASSLQGRDYEQYF
size: few
J: TRBJ2-7
D: .
V: TRBV19

DNA: TGTGCCAGCAGTTTCCTAGAACAGGGTCTGGGAACTGAAGCTTTCTTT
CDR3: CASSFLEQGLGTEAFF
size: few
J: TRBJ1-1
D: .
V: TRBV27

DNA: TGTGCCAGCAGGGAGAGACTAGCGGGAGCAGAGACCCAGTACTTC
CDR3: CASRERLAGAETQYF
size: few
J: TRBJ2-5
D: TRBD2
V: TRBV2

DNA: TGTGCCAGCAGCTTGGGGCTCTCCTACGAGCAGTACTTC
CDR3: CASSLGLSYEQYF
size: .
J: TRBJ2-7
D: .
V: TRBV7-6

DNA: TGTGCCAGCAGTTTACCTGGGCGGTCTTCCTACGAGCAGTACTTC
CDR3: CASSLPGRSSYEQYF
size: .
J: TRBJ2-7
D: .
V: TRBV27

DNA: TGTGCCAGCGTTAGCGGGAGCCAAGATACGCAGTATTTT
CDR3: CASVSGSQDTQYF
size: many
J: TRBJ2-3
D: TRBD2
V: TRBV2

DNA: TGTGCCAGCAGCCCCAATAGCGGGGAGACCCAGTACTTC
CDR3: CASSPNSGETQYF
size: few
J: TRBJ2-5
D: TRBD2
V: TRBV7-9

DNA: TGTGCCAGCAGCCTTGGACCGAACACCGGGGAGCTGTTTTTT
CDR3: CASSLGPNTGELFF
size: .
J: TRBJ2-2
D: .
V: TRBV5-6

DNA: TGCGCCAGCAGCTTACGGATGGGTGACATTCAGTACTTC
CDR3: CASSLRMGDIQYF
size: few
J: TRBJ2-4
D: .
V: TRBV5-1

DNA: TGTGCCAGCAGCTATGACAGGGGCTCCTACGAGCAGTACTTC
CDR3: CASSYDRGSYEQYF
size: .
J: TRBJ2-7
D: TRBD1
V: TRBV5-4

DNA: TGTGCCAGCAGCTTAATAACAGGGGCGCAAGGGGCCAACGTCCTGACTTTC
CDR3: CASSLITGAQGANVLTF
size: few
J: TRBJ2-6
D: TRBD1
V: TRBV7-3

DNA: TGTGCCAGCAGTGAGACGGTTTACACCGGGGAGCTGTTTTTT
CDR3: CASSETVYTGELFF
size: .
J: TRBJ2-2
D: .
V: TRBV2

DNA: TGTGCCAGCAGCCAGGGACTAGCGGAGCTCCAAGAGACCCAGTACTTC
CDR3: CASSQGLAELQETQYF
size: many
J: TRBJ2-5
D: TRBD2
V: TRBV7-9

DNA: TGCGCCAGCAGAAAGACAGGGGACTATGGCTACACCTTC
CDR3: CASRKTGDYGYTF
size: many
J: TRBJ1-2
D: TRBD1
V: TRBV23-1

DNA: TGTGCCAGCAGGGATTCTTTTTCATTCGGCTACACCTTC
CDR3: CASRDSFSFGYTF
size: few
J: TRBJ1-2
D: .
V: TRBV25-1

DNA: TGCAGTGCTATAGTACAGGCCCAGTACTTC
CDR3: CSAIVQAQYF
size: few
J: TRBJ2-5
D: .
V: TRBV20-1

DNA: TGTGCCTGGAGTTCAAGAACAGGGGCTTTCTCTGGGGCCAACGTCCTGACTTTC
CDR3: CAWSSRTGAFSGANVLTF
size: few
J: TRBJ2-6
D: TRBD1
V: TRBV30

DNA: TGTGCCAGCAGCTTAGCCCTAGCGGGGTCCTTCGAGCAGTACTTC
CDR3: CASSLALAGSFEQYF
size: .
J: TRBJ2-7
D: TRBD2
V: TRBV11-2

DNA: TGCGCCAGCAGCCAAGGGGGCGGGAGGGCCAATAATGAGCAGTTCTTC
CDR3: CASSQGGGRANNEQFF
size: .
J: TRBJ2-1
D: TRBD2
V: TRBV4-3

DNA: TGTGCCAGCAGCTTTTTTGAGACCCAGTACTTC
CDR3: CASSFFETQYF
size: few
J: TRBJ2-5
D: .
V: TRBV5-4

DNA: TGTGCCAGCAGCACCGGCTACCCGGGGTCGGAGACCCAGTACTTC
CDR3: CASSTGYPGSETQYF
size: few
J: TRBJ2-5
D: .
V: TRBV7-2

DNA: TGTGCCAGCAGTTTACAAAGGTCCTACGAGCAGTACTTC
CDR3: CASSLQRSYEQYF
size: few
J: TRBJ2-7
D: .
V: TRBV28

DNA: TGCGCCAGCAGTGAAACCCCTGATACGCAGTATTTT
CDR3: CASSETPDTQYF
size: .
J: TRBJ2-3
D: .
V: TRBV10-2

DNA: TGTGCCAGCTCAGACAGGGGGAACTCCTACGAGCAGTACTTC
CDR3: CASSDRGNSYEQYF
size: few
J: TRBJ2-7
D: TRBD1
V: TRBV18

DNA: TGTGCTAGTGGTTTGAATCCGAACGGCAATGAGCAGTTCTTC
CDR3: CASGLNPNGNEQFF
size: few
J: TRBJ2-1
D: .
V: TRBV12-5

DNA: TGTGCCAGCAGCCCTACTAGCGGGAAAGCAGATACGCAGTATTTT
CDR3: CASSPTSGKADTQYF
size: few
J: TRBJ2-3
D: TRBD2
V: TRBV14